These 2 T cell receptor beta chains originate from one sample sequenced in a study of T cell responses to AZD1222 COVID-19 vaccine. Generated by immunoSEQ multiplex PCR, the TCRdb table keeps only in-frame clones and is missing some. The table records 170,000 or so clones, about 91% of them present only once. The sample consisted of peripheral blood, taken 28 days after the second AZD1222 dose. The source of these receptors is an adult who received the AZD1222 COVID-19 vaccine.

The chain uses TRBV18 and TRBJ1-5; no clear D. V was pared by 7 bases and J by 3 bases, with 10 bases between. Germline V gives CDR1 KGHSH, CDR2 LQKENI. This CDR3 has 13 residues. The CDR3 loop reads CASCLGDNQPQHF. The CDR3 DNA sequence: TGTGCCAGCTGCCTCGGAGACAATCAGCCCCAGCATTTT.

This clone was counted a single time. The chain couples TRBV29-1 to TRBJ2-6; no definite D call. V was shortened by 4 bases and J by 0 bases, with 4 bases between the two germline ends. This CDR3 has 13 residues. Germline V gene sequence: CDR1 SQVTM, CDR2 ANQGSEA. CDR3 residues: CSVGSSGANVLTF. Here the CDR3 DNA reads TGCAGCGTTGGCAGCTCTGGGGCCAACGTCCTGACTTTC.